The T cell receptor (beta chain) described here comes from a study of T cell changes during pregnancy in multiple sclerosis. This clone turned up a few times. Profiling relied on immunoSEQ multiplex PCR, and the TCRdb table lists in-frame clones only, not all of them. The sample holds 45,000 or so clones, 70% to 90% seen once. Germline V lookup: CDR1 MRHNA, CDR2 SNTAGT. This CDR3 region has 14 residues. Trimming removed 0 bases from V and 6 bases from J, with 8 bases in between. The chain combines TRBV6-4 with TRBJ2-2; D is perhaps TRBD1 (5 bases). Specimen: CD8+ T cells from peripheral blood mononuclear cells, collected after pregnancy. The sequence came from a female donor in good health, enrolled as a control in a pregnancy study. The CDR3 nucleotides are TGTGCCAGCAGTGACTCGATAGGGGCCGGGGAGCTGTTTTTT. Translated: CASSDSIGAGELFF.